This T cell receptor (beta chain) comes out of a study of cytomegalovirus exposure and HLA in healthy donors. A multiplex PCR was run with 60 Vbeta primers and 13 Jbeta primers. The data were produced by immunoSEQ multiplex PCR, yet TCRdb's version contains in-frame clones alone and is incomplete. Of under 200,000 clones in the sample, about 59% were seen once. Worth noting for this clone: The antigen remains undetermined.

There are 13 residues in the CDR3. The germline V and J ends were trimmed by 0 bases and 2 bases, with 6 bases remaining between them. CDR1 is SGHRS and CDR2 is YFSETQ in the germline V gene. The study's findings and limits: While the bulk of TCR sequences proved rare, some public TCRs turned up in many donors.

Sequenced: PBMCs. The rearrangement uses TRBV5-1 and TRBJ2-7; a weak D match, TRBD1 (6 bases). The TCR was taken from a man aged 40-49 years in good health and CMV-seronegative. The DNA of the CDR3 is TGCGCCAGCAGCTTGGGGGACACCTACGAGCAGTACTTC. Its translation is CASSLGDTYEQYF.